The clone carrying this T cell receptor (beta chain) came up a few times. Residents of about two dozen US areas, aged 18 to 89 years, made up the participants. This record comes from a study of blood T cell repertoires in COVID-19. Unmatched junction bases numbered 3, after V lost 6 bases and J lost 4 bases. This CDR3 spans 12 amino acids. Germline V lookup: CDR1 SEHNR, CDR2 FQNEAQ (reference sequence). Assay used: immunoSEQ multiplex PCR; TCRdb lists only in-frame clones, some missing. This table holds hundreds of thousands of clones, roughly 89% found once. The rearrangement uses TRBV7-9 and TRBJ2-7; 7 nucleotides align to TRBD1. This TCR derives from a woman aged 50 to 60 who had been exposed to COVID-19. The specimen sequenced was PBMCs or T cells enriched from blood (not recorded which). CDR3 amino acids: CASSPRGYEQYF. DNA for the CDR3: TGTGCCAGCAGTCCCAGGGGGTACGAGCAGTACTTC. Complete variable domain (other parts from reference TRBV7-9 and TRBJ2-7): DTGVSQNPRHKITKRGQNVTFRCDPISEHNRLYWYRQTLGQGPEFLTYFQNEAQLEKSRLLSDRFSAERPKGSFSTLEIQRTEQGDSAMYLCASSPRGYEQYFGPGTRLTVT.